Listed below are T cell receptor beta chains from one sample, sequenced in a study of patients and donors after allogeneic stem cell transplantation. TCRdb used MiXCR to reprocess the RT-PCR reads, holding one entry per CDR3 protein. This table has 800,000 to 1,000,000 distinct CDR3 sequences, under 20% appearing once. Sequenced sample: blood, either unsorted or a sorted T cell fraction (not recorded which). Receptors originate from a human donor who was either an allogeneic HSCT recipient or a stem cell or donor lymphocyte infusion donor (not recorded which). It is not recorded whose cells these are; they may come from a transplant donor. The CDR3 runs from the conserved cysteine through the conserved F or W.

TRBV3-1	TRBJ2-1	CASSHRQGAGYNEQFF
TRBV7-9	TRBJ1-1	CASTLAGYTEAFF
TRBV13	TRBJ1-1	CASSLVGQKNTEAFF
TRBV5-1	TRBJ2-7	CASSFGVVIHEQYF
TRBV5-6	TRBJ2-2	CASSFDRADTGELFF
TRBV11-2	TRBJ2-5	CASSGVRGGQETQYF
TRBV20-1	TRBJ2-3	CSASRKSGRSTDTQYF
TRBV20-1	TRBJ2-7	CSASPQGFRSYEQYF
TRBV2	TRBJ2-7	CASSMDGYEQYF
TRBV9	TRBJ2-5	CASSVGGAGQETQYF
TRBV12-3/TRBV12-4	TRBJ2-3	CASKGWGLDTDTQYF
TRBV5-1	TRBJ1-1	CASLPGQAMNTEAFF
TRBV10-3	TRBJ2-7	CAISVNWDRGSYEQYF
TRBV6-2/TRBV6-3	TRBJ1-1	CASSRRDLAFF
TRBV20-1	TRBJ2-7	CSAPSAGTPYEQYF
TRBV7-8	TRBJ1-5	CASSLARPPNPQPQHF
TRBV7-2	TRBJ1-5	CASSVPGQPSERPQHF
TRBV6-1	TRBJ2-7	CASRSGGGSKYEQYF
TRBV27	TRBJ1-5	CASSLGVSQPQHF
TRBV7-8	TRBJ2-5	CASNRRAGVQETQYF
TRBV4-1	TRBJ2-4	CASSQSTSIAKNIQYF
TRBV4-2	TRBJ1-6	CASSQDPNRVGSPLHF
TRBV10-3	TRBJ1-1	CAINTAGEAFF
TRBV20-1	TRBJ2-1	CSARYPGTAYNEQFF
TRBV29-1	TRBJ2-3	CSVEFQGGTDTQYF
TRBV5-1	TRBJ1-6	CASSPEGTGNSPLHF
TRBV29-1	TRBJ1-2	CSVDEGAYYGYTF
TRBV6-5	TRBJ1-1	CASSYSELNTEAFF
TRBV29-1	TRBJ1-5	CSVARQWDQPQHF
TRBV5-6	TRBJ2-3	CASSLERAPSTDTQYF
TRBV11-1	TRBJ1-1	CASSLLATEAFF
TRBV12-3/TRBV12-4	TRBJ1-5	CASREQGRGRQPQHF
TRBV19	TRBJ2-5	CASSISETQYF
TRBV27	TRBJ2-5	CASSLTIPGTLQETQYF
TRBV27	TRBJ1-1	CASSLSTMNTEAFF
TRBV14	TRBJ2-7	CASSQEGFRDSLKLSYEQYF
TRBV5-1	TRBJ2-5	CASSRNGVQETQYF
TRBV5-1	TRBJ1-2	CASGEVRNYGYTF
TRBV7-9	TRBJ1-6	CASSPNGTVNSPLHF
TRBV20-1	TRBJ1-2	CSAQGAKRGYTF
TRBV5-1	TRBJ2-6	CASSFEGFGANVLTF
TRBV21-1	TRBJ2-3	CASSRWGRKGDTQYF
TRBV9	TRBJ2-4	CASGEGEAKNIQYF
TRBV7-9	TRBJ1-1	CASSLLTMPNTEAFF
TRBV9	TRBJ2-7	CASSVAPTSGTEQYF
TRBV2	TRBJ2-7	CASSGRNRGRQSYEQYF
TRBV11-2	TRBJ2-1	CASSLAREEQFF
TRBV12-3/TRBV12-4	TRBJ2-2	CASSWRGPTGELFF
TRBV9	TRBJ1-2	CASSVGTERGYGYTF
TRBV4-1	TRBJ1-3	CASSHGESGNTIYF
TRBV7-2	TRBJ1-5	CASTSGTRINQPQHF
TRBV25-1	TRBJ1-4	CASSECWGELFATNEKLFF